This T cell receptor (beta chain) was documented in a study of spatial heterogeneity in lung cancer. Whole-study results and caveats: For expanded intratumoral alpha and beta TCRs, counts tracked tumor mutation counts.

Time point denoted: sample taken at primary tumor resection. Trimming at V came to 4 bases and at J to 5 bases, leaving 12 bases not matched to a gene. Germline V lookup: CDR1 SQVTM, CDR2 ANQGSEA. The CDR3 runs to 15 residues. This clonotype was detected only a few times. Its antigen is currently unknown. This beta chain is an off-target read within a library intended for alpha chains, so its frequency means little. MiXCR was run by TCRdb on the 5' RACE reads, yielding one entry per CDR3 protein. Of some 11,000 distinct CDR3 sequences in the sample, more than 4% are singletons; the top ten hold roughly 12%.

This specimen consisted of lung tumor tissue, obtained at surgery. This rearrangement joins TRBV29-1 to TRBJ2-7; 9 bases align to TRBD2. The TCR originated in a male donor with early-stage non-small cell lung cancer. Here the CDR3 DNA reads TGCAGCGTTGTCCCCAGGGGCGGGAGGGTAGACGAGCAGTACTTC. This translates into CSVVPRGGRVDEQYF.